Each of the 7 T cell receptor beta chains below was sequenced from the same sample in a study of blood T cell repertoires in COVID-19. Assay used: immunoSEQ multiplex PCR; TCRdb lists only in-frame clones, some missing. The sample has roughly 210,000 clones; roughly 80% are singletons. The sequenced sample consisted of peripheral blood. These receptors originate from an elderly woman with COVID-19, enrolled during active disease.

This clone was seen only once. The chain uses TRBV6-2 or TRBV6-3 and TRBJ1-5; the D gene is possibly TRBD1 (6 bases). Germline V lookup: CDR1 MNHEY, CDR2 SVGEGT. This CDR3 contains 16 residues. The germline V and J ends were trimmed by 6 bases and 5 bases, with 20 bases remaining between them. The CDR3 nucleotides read TGTGCCAGCAGCCCCGGCCGGGGGGCGCTGGATCAGCCCCAGCATTTT. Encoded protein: CASSPGRGALDQPQHF.

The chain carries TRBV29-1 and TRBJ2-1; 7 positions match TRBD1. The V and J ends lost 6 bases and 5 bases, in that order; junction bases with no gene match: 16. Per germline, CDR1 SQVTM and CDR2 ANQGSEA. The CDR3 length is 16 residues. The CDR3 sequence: CSVGRGSWGQDNEQFF. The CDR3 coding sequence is TGCAGCGTGGGCAGGGGGTCCTGGGGGCAGGACAATGAGCAGTTCTTC.

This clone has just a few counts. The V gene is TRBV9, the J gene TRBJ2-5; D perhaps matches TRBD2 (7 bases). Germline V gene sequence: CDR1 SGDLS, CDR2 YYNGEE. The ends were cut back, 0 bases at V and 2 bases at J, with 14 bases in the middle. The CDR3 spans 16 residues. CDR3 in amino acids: CASSVAGGHPQETQYF. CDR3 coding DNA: TGTGCCAGCAGCGTAGCGGGGGGCCACCCGCAAGAGACCCAGTACTTC.

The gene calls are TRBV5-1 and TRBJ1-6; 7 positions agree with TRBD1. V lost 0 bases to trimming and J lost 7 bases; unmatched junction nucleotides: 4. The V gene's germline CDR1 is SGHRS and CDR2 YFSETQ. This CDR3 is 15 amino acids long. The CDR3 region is CASSLVGTANSPLHF. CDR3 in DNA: TGCGCCAGCAGCTTGGTCGGGACAGCAAATTCACCCCTCCACTTT.

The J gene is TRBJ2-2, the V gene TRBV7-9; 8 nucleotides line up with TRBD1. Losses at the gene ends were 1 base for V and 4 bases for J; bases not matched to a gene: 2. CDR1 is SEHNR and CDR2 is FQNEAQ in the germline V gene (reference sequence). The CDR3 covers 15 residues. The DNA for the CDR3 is TGTGCCAGCAGCTTAGGGACAGGGAGCACCGGGGAGCTGTTTTTT. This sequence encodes CASSLGTGSTGELFF.

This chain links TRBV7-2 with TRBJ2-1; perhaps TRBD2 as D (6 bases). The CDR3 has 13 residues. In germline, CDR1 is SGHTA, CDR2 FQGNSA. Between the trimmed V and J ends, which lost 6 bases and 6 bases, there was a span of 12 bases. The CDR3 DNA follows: TGTGCCAGCAGGGGTAGCGGAGGCAATGAGCAGTTCTTC. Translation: CASRGSGGNEQFF.

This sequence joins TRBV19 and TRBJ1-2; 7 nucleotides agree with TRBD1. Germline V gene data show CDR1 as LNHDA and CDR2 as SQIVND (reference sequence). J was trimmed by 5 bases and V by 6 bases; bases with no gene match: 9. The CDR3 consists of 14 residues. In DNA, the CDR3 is TGTGCCAGTAGCTTAATAGGACAGGTTTATGGCTACACCTTC. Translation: CASSLIGQVYGYTF.